This is a list of T cell receptor beta chains from one sample in a study of blood T cells in healthy people across ages. MiXCR, run by TCRdb on the 5' RACE reads, gives a single entry per CDR3 protein. The sample has hundreds of thousands of distinct CDR3 sequences, 22% seen once; the top ten hold approximately 20%. The sample taken for sequencing was blood. These receptors were collected from a man aged 65-85 years in good health. Both conserved end residues are part of each CDR3. The D gene is left open where the match is weak. Expanded clones are given a class, and other clones once, few, many or no size at all.

j_call d_call v_call clone_size cdr3_nt cdr3_aa
TRBJ2-2 TRBD2 TRBV5-1 few TGCGCCAGCAGCTTGGATGGTAGCGGGACCGGGGAGCTGTTTTTT CASSLDGSGTGELFF
TRBJ2-7 NA TRBV6-2/TRBV6-3 NA TGTGCCAGCAGTTATTACAGGGACTACGAGCAGTACTTC CASSYYRDYEQYF
TRBJ1-2 NA TRBV9 few TGTGCCAGCAGCGTAGCTACGGGGAGAGTTGACTATGGCTACACCTTC CASSVATGRVDYGYTF
TRBJ2-3 NA TRBV7-8 few TGTGCCAGCAGCGCCCGGGACTTTGGGACAGATACGCAGTATTTT CASSARDFGTDTQYF
TRBJ2-5 TRBD1 TRBV7-9 NA TGTGCCAGCAGCCCTCGACAGGGGTCTCACCAAGAGACCCAGTACTTC CASSPRQGSHQETQYF
TRBJ2-7 NA TRBV20-1 NA TGCAGTGCCTCGACAGAAGGTCCCTACGAGCAGTACTTC CSASTEGPYEQYF
TRBJ1-4 TRBD1 TRBV9 few TGTGCCAGCAGCCCCCCCCAACGCCAGGGGGGTGAAAAACTGTTTTTT CASSPPQRQGGEKLFF
TRBJ2-5 NA TRBV29-1 few TGCAGCGTTGGACAATCACAAGAGACCCAGTACTTC CSVGQSQETQYF
TRBJ2-2 NA TRBV5-1 NA TGCGCCAGCAGTCAGTCGGTTGTGGTAAACACCGGGGAGCTGTTTTTT CASSQSVVVNTGELFF
TRBJ1-5 NA TRBV3-1 NA TGTGCCAGCAGTCTCCAGGGTAGCGATCAGCCCCAGCATTTT CASSLQGSDQPQHF
TRBJ1-5 NA TRBV6-1 NA TGTGCCAGCAAACAGAACAATCAGCCCCAGCATTTT CASKQNNQPQHF
TRBJ1-4 NA TRBV20-1 NA TGCAGTGCTGGAGTATCTGGGGATGAAAAACTGTTTTTT CSAGVSGDEKLFF
TRBJ2-1 NA TRBV29-1 NA TGCAGCGGCCTCCGGCAACTAGCCGATGAGCAGTTCTTC CSGLRQLADEQFF
TRBJ2-3 TRBD2 TRBV12-3/TRBV12-4 NA TGTGCCAGCAGTTGGCGGGTAGCGGGATCAGATACGCAGTATTTT CASSWRVAGSDTQYF
TRBJ1-2 TRBD1 TRBV19 NA TGTGCCAGTACCCTACAGGGGCTTTTGGATGGCTACACCTTC CASTLQGLLDGYTF
TRBJ2-7 TRBD1 TRBV20-1 many TGCAGTGCTAGAGATTACGGGACAGGGCGCTACGAGCAGTACTTC CSARDYGTGRYEQYF
TRBJ2-2 NA TRBV20-1 few TGCAGTGCTAGGGTTTCTCAGGGACGGCGGAACACCGGGGAGCTGTTTTTT CSARVSQGRRNTGELFF
TRBJ2-7 TRBD2 TRBV6-5 NA TGTGCCAGCAGTCCCCTGGGAGGGGTGAGCTACGAGCAGTACTTC CASSPLGGVSYEQYF
TRBJ2-1 TRBD1 TRBV2 NA TGTGCCACGACAGGGTACAATGAGCAGTTCTTC CATTGYNEQFF
TRBJ1-2 TRBD1 TRBV29-1 few TGCAGCGTGGGGGACAGGGCGGGAGGCTACACCTTC CSVGDRAGGYTF
TRBJ2-1 TRBD1 TRBV2 NA TGTGCCACCAGGGACAGATACAATGAGCAGTTCTTC CATRDRYNEQFF
TRBJ1-4 NA TRBV25-1 few TGTGCCAGCACCCCAGAACCGGGAACTAATGAAAAACTGTTTTTT CASTPEPGTNEKLFF
TRBJ2-3 TRBD2 TRBV24-1 NA TGTGCCACCAGTGATTTTTCTCGCGGGGGAAGCACAGATACGCAGTATTTT CATSDFSRGGSTDTQYF
TRBJ2-3 TRBD2 TRBV7-9 NA TGTGCCAGCAGCTTCCCGTTTACTAGCGGGAGGACCACAGATACGCAGTATTTT CASSFPFTSGRTTDTQYF
TRBJ2-5 NA TRBV28 NA TGTGCCAGCAGTTTATTCGGGGTTGGAGAGACCCAGTACTTC CASSLFGVGETQYF
TRBJ1-2 TRBD1 TRBV29-1 few TGCAGCGTTGAAGAGACACCGGGACAGGGAAACTATGGCTACACCTTC CSVEETPGQGNYGYTF
TRBJ2-1 NA TRBV7-9 few TGTGCCAGCAGCATTAACCGCGAGCAGTTCTTC CASSINREQFF
TRBJ1-5 TRBD1 TRBV12-3/TRBV12-4 NA TGTGCCAGCAGTTTGGTAGGGGGCAGTATACAGCCCCAGCATTTT CASSLVGGSIQPQHF
TRBJ1-4 NA TRBV5-1 NA TGCGCCAGCAGGGACGGGTTGGTCGGAAAACTGTTTTTT CASRDGLVGKLFF
TRBJ1-2 NA TRBV28 few TGTGCCAGCAGTTATCGGGGTCGCGGCTACACCTTC CASSYRGRGYTF
TRBJ1-2 NA TRBV6-5 few TGTGCCAGCAGTTACTCGCCGACGAGCGACGGAAACTATGGCTACACCTTC CASSYSPTSDGNYGYTF
TRBJ2-7 TRBD2 TRBV9 few TGTGCCAGCAGCCCCCAGACTAGCGGAGTATACGAGCAGTACTTC CASSPQTSGVYEQYF
TRBJ2-5 TRBD2 TRBV7-2 few TGTGCCAGCAGCCCCACGGGACTACGACAAGAGACCCAGTACTTC CASSPTGLRQETQYF
TRBJ1-1 NA TRBV29-1 few TGCAGCGTTTGGGAGATGAACACTGAAGCTTTCTTT CSVWEMNTEAFF
TRBJ2-3 TRBD2 TRBV20-1 NA TGCAGTGCTCCTACTTGGACTAGCGGGGGGGTTGGGGCAGATACGCAGTATTTT CSAPTWTSGGVGADTQYF
TRBJ2-1 NA TRBV5-1 many TGCGCCAGCAGCCTCATGGGAGGTGAGCAGTTCTTC CASSLMGGEQFF
TRBJ2-1 NA TRBV18 NA TGTGCCAGCTCACCTGAGCTTAGTTCCTACAATGAGCAGTTCTTC CASSPELSSYNEQFF
TRBJ1-1 NA TRBV19 NA TGTGCCAGTAGTGGGAATCTCGTGAACACTGAAGCTTTCTTT CASSGNLVNTEAFF
TRBJ2-1 TRBD2 TRBV5-5 NA TGTGCCAGCTCTCCCGGGACTAAAGTAAATGAGCAGTTCTTC CASSPGTKVNEQFF
TRBJ2-5 TRBD1 TRBV12-3/TRBV12-4 few TGTGCCAGCAGTCCTTCGACAGGGGGAAAGAAAGAGACCCAGTACTTC CASSPSTGGKKETQYF
TRBJ2-3 NA TRBV7-2 few TGTGCCAGCAGATTAGCTGCTGGCACAGATACGCAGTATTTT CASRLAAGTDTQYF
TRBJ1-2 TRBD1 TRBV7-9 few TGTGCCAGCAGCCAAATGAATTCAGGGGGTGGCTACACCTTC CASSQMNSGGGYTF
TRBJ1-3 NA TRBV12-3/TRBV12-4 NA TGTGCCAGCAGTTTTGCAGCTGGAAACACCATATATTTT CASSFAAGNTIYF
TRBJ1-2 TRBD1 TRBV5-1 few TGCGCCAGCAGTACTAACGCAGGGGGCGCATTCGGCTACACCTTC CASSTNAGGAFGYTF
TRBJ2-1 TRBD2 TRBV11-2 NA TGTGCCAGCAGCAGACTAGGACTAGCGGGACGAGATGAGCAGTTCTTC CASSRLGLAGRDEQFF
TRBJ2-2 TRBD1 TRBV5-1 few TGCGCCAGCAGCTACTCAGGGGGAAACACCGGGGAGCTGTTTTTT CASSYSGGNTGELFF
TRBJ1-1 NA TRBV24-1 few TGTGCCACCAGTGAAGGGTTTGAAGCTTTCTTT CATSEGFEAFF
TRBJ2-1 NA TRBV11-2 many TGTGCCAGCAGCTTCGGCGGGCGCACCATCAATGAGCAGTTCTTC CASSFGGRTINEQFF
TRBJ1-2 NA TRBV15 NA TGTGCCACCAGCTCCGGACTCGGCTATGGCTACACCTTC CATSSGLGYGYTF
TRBJ2-1 TRBD2 TRBV3-1 NA TGTGCCAGCAGCCAAGGGCACGGCGGGGGGGGCAATGAGCAGTTCTTC CASSQGHGGGGNEQFF
TRBJ2-2 NA TRBV5-1 NA TGCGCCAGCAGCCCCTGGGGATCCAACACCGGGGAGCTGTTTTTT CASSPWGSNTGELFF
TRBJ2-5 TRBD2 TRBV6-2/TRBV6-3 NA TGTGCCAGCACTAGCGCTGGGGGAGGGGAGGAGACCCAGTACTTC CASTSAGGGEETQYF
TRBJ1-6 NA TRBV20-1 few TGCAGTGCTAGAGATAGGGGACCCAGCTCCTATAATTCACCCCTCCACTTT CSARDRGPSSYNSPLHF
TRBJ2-3 TRBD1 TRBV12-3/TRBV12-4 NA TGTGCCAGCAGCCCGACAGGGGGAAACACAGATACGCAGTATTTT CASSPTGGNTDTQYF
TRBJ1-1 NA TRBV25-1 few TGTGCCAGCAGCGGATCAGAGCGGAGAACTGAAGCTTTCTTT CASSGSERRTEAFF
TRBJ2-7 TRBD1 TRBV29-1 NA TGCAGCGTTAAACAGGGGTATGGCTACGAGCAGTACTTC CSVKQGYGYEQYF